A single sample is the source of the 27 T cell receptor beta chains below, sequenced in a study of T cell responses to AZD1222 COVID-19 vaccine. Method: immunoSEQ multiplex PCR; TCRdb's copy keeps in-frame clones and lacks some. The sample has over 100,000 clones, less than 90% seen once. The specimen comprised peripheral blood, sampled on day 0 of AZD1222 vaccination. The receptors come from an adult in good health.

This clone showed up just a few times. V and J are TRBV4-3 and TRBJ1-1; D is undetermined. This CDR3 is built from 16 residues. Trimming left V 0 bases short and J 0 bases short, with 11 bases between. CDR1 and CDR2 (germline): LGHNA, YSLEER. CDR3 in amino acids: CASSQEFRFMNTEAFF. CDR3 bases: TGCGCCAGCAGCCAAGAGTTCCGTTTTATGAACACTGAAGCTTTCTTT.

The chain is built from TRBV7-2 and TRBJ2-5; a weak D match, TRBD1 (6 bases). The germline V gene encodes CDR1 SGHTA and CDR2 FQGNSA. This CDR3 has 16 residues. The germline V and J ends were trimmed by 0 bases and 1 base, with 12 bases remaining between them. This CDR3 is CASSLASRGPQETQYF. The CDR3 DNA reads TGTGCCAGCAGCTTAGCAAGCAGGGGTCCCCAAGAGACCCAGTACTTC.

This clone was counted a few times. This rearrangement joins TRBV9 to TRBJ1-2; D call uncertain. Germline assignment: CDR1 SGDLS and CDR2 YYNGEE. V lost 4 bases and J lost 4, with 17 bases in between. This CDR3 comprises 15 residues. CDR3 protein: CASSFLSAPVYGYTF. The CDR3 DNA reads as TGTGCCAGCAGCTTCTTATCAGCGCCCGTCTATGGCTACACCTTC.

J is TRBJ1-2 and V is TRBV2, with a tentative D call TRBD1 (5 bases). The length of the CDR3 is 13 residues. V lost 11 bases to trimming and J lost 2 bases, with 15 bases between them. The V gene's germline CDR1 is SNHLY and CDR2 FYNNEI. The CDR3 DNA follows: TGTGCCGGGGGGGTCACGGAAAACTATGGCTACACCTTC. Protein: CAGGVTENYGYTF.

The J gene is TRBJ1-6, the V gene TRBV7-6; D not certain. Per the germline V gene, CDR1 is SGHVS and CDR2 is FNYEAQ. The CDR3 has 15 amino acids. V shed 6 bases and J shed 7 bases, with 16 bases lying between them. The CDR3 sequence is CASSLRPPPNSPLHF. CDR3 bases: TGTGCCAGCAGTCTTAGACCCCCCCCCAATTCACCCCTCCACTTT. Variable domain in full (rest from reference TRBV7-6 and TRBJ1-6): GAGVSQSPRYKVTKRGQDVALRCDPISGHVSLYWYRQALGQGPEFLTYFNYEAQQDKSGLPNDRFSAERPEGSISTLTIQRTEQRDSAMYRCASSLRPPPNSPLHFGNGTRLTVT.

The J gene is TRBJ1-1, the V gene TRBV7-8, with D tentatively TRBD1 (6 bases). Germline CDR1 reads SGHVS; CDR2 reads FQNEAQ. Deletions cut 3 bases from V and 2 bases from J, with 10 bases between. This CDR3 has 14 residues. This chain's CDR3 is CASSFKGGNTEAFF. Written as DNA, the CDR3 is TGTGCCAGCAGCTTTAAGGGGGGAAACACTGAAGCTTTCTTT.

The CDR3 nucleotides are TGTGCCAGCATGGGGGGGTATATGGCTTTCTTT. It codes for CASMGGYMAFF. V gene TRBV28 combines with J gene TRBJ1-1; TRBD1 might be the D (5 bases). The ends were cut back, 7 bases at V and 11 bases at J, with 14 bases in the middle. Germline lookup yields CDR1 MDHEN and CDR2 SYDVKM. This CDR3 has 11 amino acids.

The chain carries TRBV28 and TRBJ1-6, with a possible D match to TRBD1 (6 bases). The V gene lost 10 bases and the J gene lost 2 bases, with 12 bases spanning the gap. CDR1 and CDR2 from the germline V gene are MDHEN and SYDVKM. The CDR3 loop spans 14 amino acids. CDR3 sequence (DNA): TGTGCCACACACGGGACACCCTATAATTCACCCCTCCACTTT. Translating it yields CATHGTPYNSPLHF.

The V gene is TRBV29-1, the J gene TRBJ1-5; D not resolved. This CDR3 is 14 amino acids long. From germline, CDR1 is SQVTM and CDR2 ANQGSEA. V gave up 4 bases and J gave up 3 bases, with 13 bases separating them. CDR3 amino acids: CSVVGTDHNQPQHF. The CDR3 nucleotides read TGCAGCGTTGTGGGCACAGATCACAATCAGCCCCAGCATTTT.

DNA for the CDR3: TGTGCCAGCAGCCAAGACGGTGGCAGGGTCTGGGCTGAAGCTTTCTTT. Translating gives CASSQDGGRVWAEAFF. This chain joins TRBV4-2 and TRBJ1-1, with D perhaps matching TRBD1 (5 bases). Trimming took 0 bases from V and 6 from J, leaving 17 bases between them. Germline values: CDR1 LGHNA, CDR2 YNFKEQ. The CDR3 runs to 16 residues.

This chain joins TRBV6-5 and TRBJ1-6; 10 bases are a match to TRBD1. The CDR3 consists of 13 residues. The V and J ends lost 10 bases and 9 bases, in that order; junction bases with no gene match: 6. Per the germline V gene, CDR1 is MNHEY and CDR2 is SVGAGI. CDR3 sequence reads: CATWGTGASPLHF. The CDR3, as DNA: TGTGCCACCTGGGGGACAGGGGCTTCACCCCTCCACTTT.

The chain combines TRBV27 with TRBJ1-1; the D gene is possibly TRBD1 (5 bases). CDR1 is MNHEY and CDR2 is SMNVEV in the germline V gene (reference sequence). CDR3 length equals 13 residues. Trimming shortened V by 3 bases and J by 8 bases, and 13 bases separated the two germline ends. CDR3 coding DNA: TGTGCCAGCAGTTTCCGGGACCTCAGGGAAGCTTTCTTT. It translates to CASSFRDLREAFF.

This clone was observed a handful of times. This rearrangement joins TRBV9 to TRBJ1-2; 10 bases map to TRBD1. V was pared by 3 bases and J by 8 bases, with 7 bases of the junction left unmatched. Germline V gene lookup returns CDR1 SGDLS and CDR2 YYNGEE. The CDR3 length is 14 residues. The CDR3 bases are TGTGCCAGCAGCGCCGACAGGGGGCGTCGCGGCTACACCTTC. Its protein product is CASSADRGRRGYTF. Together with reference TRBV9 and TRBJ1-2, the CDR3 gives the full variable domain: DSGVTQTPKHLITATGQRVTLRCSPRSGDLSVYWYQQSLDQGLQFLIQYYNGEERAKGNILERFSAQQFPDLHSELNLSSLELGDSALYFCASSADRGRRGYTFGSGTRLTVV.

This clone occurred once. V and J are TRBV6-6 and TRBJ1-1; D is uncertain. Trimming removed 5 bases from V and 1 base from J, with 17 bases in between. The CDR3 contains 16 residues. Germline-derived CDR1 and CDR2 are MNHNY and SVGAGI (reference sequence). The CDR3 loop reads CASSRHGPRGNTEAFF. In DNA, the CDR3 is TGTGCCAGCAGTCGACACGGACCACGGGGGAACACTGAAGCTTTCTTT.

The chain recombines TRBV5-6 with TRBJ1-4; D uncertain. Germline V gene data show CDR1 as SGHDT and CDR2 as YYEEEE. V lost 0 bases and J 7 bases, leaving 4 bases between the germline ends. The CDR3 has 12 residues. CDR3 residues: CASSLGSEKLFF. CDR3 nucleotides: TGTGCCAGCAGCTTGGGGAGTGAAAAACTGTTTTTT. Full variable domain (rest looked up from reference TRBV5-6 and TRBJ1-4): DAGVTQSPTHLIKTRGQQVTLRCSPKSGHDTVSWYQQALGQGPQFIFQYYEEEERQRGNFPDRFSGHQFPNYSSELNVNALLLGDSALYLCASSLGSEKLFFGSGTQLSVL.

CDR3 in DNA: TGCGCCAGCAGCCAAGATTTAAGGATTTCTGGGGCCAACGTCCTGACTTTC. This translates into CASSQDLRISGANVLTF. V is TRBV4-1 and J is TRBJ2-6; D gene ambiguous. This CDR3 contains 17 residues. Germline CDR1 is MGHRA and CDR2 is YSYEKL. V was shortened by 0 bases and J by 1 base, with 10 bases between the two germline ends.

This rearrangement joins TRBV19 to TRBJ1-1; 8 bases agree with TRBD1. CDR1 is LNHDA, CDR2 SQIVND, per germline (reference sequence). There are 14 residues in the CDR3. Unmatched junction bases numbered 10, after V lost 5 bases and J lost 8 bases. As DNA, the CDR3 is TGTGCCAGTAGTTCCCGGGTTCAGGGGGCGGAAGCTTTCTTT. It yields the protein CASSSRVQGAEAFF. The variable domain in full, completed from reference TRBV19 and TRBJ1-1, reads DGGITQSPKYLFRKEGQNVTLSCEQNLNHDAMYWYRQDPGQGLRLIYYSQIVNDFQKGDIAEGYSVSREKKESFPLTVTSAQKNPTAFYLCASSSRVQGAEAFFGQGTRLTVV.

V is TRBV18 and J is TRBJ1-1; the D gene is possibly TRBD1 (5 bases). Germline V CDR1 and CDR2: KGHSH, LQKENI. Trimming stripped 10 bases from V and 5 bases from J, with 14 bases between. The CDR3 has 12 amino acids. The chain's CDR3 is CATGAGLTEAFF. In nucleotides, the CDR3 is TGTGCCACTGGGGCAGGGCTAACTGAAGCTTTCTTT.

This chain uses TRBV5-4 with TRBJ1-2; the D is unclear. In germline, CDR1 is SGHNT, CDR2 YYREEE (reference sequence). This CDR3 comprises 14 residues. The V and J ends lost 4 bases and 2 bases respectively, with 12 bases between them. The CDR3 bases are TGTGCCAGCAGCCAAGACCTTGGGAACTATGGCTACACCTTC. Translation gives CASSQDLGNYGYTF. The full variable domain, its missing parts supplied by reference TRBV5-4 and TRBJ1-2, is ETGVTQSPTHLIKTRGQQVTLRCSSQSGHNTVSWYQQALGQGPQFIFQYYREEENGRGNFPPRFSGLQFPNYSSELNVNALELDDSALYLCASSQDLGNYGYTFGSGTRLTVV.

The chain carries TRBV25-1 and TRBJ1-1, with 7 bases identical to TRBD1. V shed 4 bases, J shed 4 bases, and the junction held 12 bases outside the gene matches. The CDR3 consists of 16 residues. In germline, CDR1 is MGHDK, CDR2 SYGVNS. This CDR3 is CASSVRGGAWVTEAFF. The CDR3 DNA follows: TGTGCCAGCAGTGTCAGAGGGGGCGCGTGGGTCACTGAAGCTTTCTTT.

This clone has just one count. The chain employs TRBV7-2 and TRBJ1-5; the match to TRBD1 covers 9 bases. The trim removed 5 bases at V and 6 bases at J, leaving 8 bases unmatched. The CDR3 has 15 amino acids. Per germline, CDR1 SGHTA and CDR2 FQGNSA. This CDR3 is CASSLGTGMGQPQHF. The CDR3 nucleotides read TGTGCCAGCAGCCTCGGGACAGGGATGGGTCAGCCCCAGCATTTT.

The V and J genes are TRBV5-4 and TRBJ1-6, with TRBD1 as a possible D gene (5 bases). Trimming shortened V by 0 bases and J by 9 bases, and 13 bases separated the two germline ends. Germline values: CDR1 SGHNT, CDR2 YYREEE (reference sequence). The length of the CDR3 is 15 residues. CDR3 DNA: TGTGCCAGCAGCTTGGATGGGGGAGGTAGTTCACCCCTCCACTTT. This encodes CASSLDGGGSSPLHF.

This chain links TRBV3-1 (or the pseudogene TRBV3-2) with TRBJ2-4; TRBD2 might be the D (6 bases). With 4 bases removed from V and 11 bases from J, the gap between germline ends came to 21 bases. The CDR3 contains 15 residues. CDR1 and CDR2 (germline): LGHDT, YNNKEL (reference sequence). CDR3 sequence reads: CASSPQRAPRVVQYF. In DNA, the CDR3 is TGTGCCAGCAGCCCCCAGCGGGCCCCCAGGGTTGTTCAGTACTTC.

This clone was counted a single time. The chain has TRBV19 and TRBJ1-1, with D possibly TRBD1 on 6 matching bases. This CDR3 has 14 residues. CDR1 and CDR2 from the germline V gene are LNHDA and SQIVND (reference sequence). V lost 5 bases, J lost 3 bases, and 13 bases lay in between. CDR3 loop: CASSRGGRDTEAFF. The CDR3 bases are TGTGCCAGTAGTCGGGGGGGCCGGGACACTGAAGCTTTCTTT.

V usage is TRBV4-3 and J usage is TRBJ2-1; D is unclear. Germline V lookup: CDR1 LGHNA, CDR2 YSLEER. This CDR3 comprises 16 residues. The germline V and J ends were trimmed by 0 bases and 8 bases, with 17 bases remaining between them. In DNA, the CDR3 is TGCGCCAGCAGCCAAGATAGTAACCGTCCGGGCCATGAGCAGTTCTTC. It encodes CASSQDSNRPGHEQFF.

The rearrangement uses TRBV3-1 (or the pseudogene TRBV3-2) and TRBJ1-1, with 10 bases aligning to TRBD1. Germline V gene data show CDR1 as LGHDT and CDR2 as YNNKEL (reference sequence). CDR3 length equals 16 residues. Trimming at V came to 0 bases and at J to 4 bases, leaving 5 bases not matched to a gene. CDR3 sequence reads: CASSQERTGGGTEAFF. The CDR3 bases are TGTGCCAGCAGCCAAGAACGGACAGGGGGGGGCACTGAAGCTTTCTTT.

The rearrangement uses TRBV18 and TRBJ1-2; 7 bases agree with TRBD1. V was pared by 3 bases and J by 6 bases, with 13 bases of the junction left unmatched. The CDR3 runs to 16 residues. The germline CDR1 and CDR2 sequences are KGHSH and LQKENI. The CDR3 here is CASSPQTGYLINGYTF. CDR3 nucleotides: TGTGCCAGCTCACCGCAGACAGGGTATTTAATAAATGGCTACACCTTC.